The 32 T cell receptor beta chains below were found in one sample sequenced in a study of T cells in Graves' hyperthyroidism and ophthalmopathy. Amplification of TCR beta CDR3 regions was performed using RNA transcripts as template. HTBI primers were used for first-round RT-PCR of the TCR CDR3. TCRdb passed the multiplex PCR reads through MiXCR, listing each CDR3 protein once. The table records 450,000 to 700,000 distinct CDR3 sequences, around 46% of them present only once. Material for sequencing was peripheral blood or thyroid tissue (not recorded which). These receptors all stem from an adult woman with Graves' disease, either hyperthyroidism or ophthalmopathy (not recorded which).

CDR3 sequence (DNA): TGCAGTGCTAGAATCCCCTACGGCCAGGCTGGTGGCTACACCTTC. The encoded protein is CSARIPYGQAGGYTF. J is TRBJ1-2 and V is TRBV20-1; D is ambiguous. CDR1 and CDR2 (germline): DFQATT, SNEGSKA (reference sequence). Between the trimmed V and J ends, which lost 2 bases and 7 bases, there was a span of 20 bases. The length of the CDR3 is 15 residues.

A single count supports this clonotype. The chain links TRBV9 to TRBJ1-5, with unresolved D. V was pared by 0 bases and J by 6 bases, with 7 bases between. The germline CDR1 and CDR2 sequences are SGDLS and YYNGEE. The CDR3 runs to 13 residues. The CDR3 reads CASSVDDVQPQHF. The CDR3 nucleotides are TGTGCCAGCAGCGTAGACGATGTTCAGCCCCAGCATTTT.

In this sample, this clonotype turned up many times. The rearrangement uses TRBV4-1 and TRBJ2-7, with D hard to call. V was trimmed by 0 bases and J by 2 bases, leaving 14 bases between them. Germline values: CDR1 MGHRA, CDR2 YSYEKL. The CDR3 is made up of 16 amino acids. The CDR3 loop reads CASSQEDWQQTYEQYF. CDR3 bases: TGCGCCAGCAGCCAAGAGGATTGGCAGCAAACCTACGAGCAGTACTTC.

This clonotype was seen repeatedly, ten times or more. V and J are TRBV4-1 and TRBJ2-7; no definite D call. The CDR3 has 13 amino acids. Germline V gene data show CDR1 as MGHRA and CDR2 as YSYEKL. Trimming removed 2 bases at V and 4 bases at J, with 9 bases between. CDR3 sequence (DNA): TGCGCCAGCAGCCAATCCCATGCTTACGAGCAGTACTTC. Translating it yields CASSQSHAYEQYF.

V is TRBV7-2 and J is TRBJ1-1; D perhaps matches TRBD1 (6 bases). The CDR3 consists of 14 residues. V was pared by 1 base and J by 9 bases, with 15 bases between. The germline CDR1 and CDR2 sequences are SGHTA and FQGNSA. The CDR3 DNA reads TGTGCCAGCAGCTTAGTTCAGGGGAGGGCCCAAGCTTTCTTT. Protein sequence: CASSLVQGRAQAFF.

This clonotype was observed at least ten times. The chain carries TRBV5-1 and TRBJ2-7, with D tentatively TRBD1 (5 bases). Germline V lookup: CDR1 SGHRS, CDR2 YFSETQ. The CDR3 sequence is 16 residues long. V was cut by 2 bases and J by 0 bases, with 15 bases left in between. This CDR3 is CASSFERHRFSYEQYF. CDR3 DNA sequence: TGCGCCAGCAGCTTTGAACGGCACAGGTTCTCCTACGAGCAGTACTTC.

This clonotype occurred many times. V is TRBV12-3 or TRBV12-4 and J is TRBJ2-2, with 9 positions matching TRBD2. V trimming: 2 bases; J trimming: 8 bases; junction bases outside the gene matches: 9. The CDR3 covers 16 residues. Here the CDR3 reads CASSLSRLAAKGELFF. The CDR3 nucleotides are TGTGCCAGCAGTTTATCGAGACTAGCGGCAAAGGGGGAGCTGTTTTTT.

J is TRBJ2-5 and V is TRBV24-1; D is unresolved. The CDR3 runs 12 residues. CDR1 is KGHDR and CDR2 is SFDVKD in the germline V gene. V dropped 6 bases and J dropped 2 bases, with 6 bases sitting between them. CDR3 DNA: TGTGCCACCAGTCTCGGACAAGAGACCCAGTACTTC. As protein: CATSLGQETQYF.

Note on this clonotype: This clone may be a read error of a much larger clone one base away. Without the conserved terminal phenylalanine or tryptophan, this CDR3 likely stems from a read error. V gene TRBV27 combines with J gene TRBJ1-2, with D hard to call. V lost 10 bases and J lost 5, with 20 bases in between. Germline V lookup: CDR1 MNHEY, CDR2 SMNVEV (reference sequence). The CDR3 runs 14 residues. CDR3 nucleotide sequence: TGTGCCAACTGGATACGACCAAGGGCATATGGCTACACCCTC. It yields the protein CANWIRPRAYGYTL.

About this clonotype itself: A read error may be the cause here, since a much bigger clone is one base away. The genes are TRBV20-1 and TRBJ1-5; D unresolved. The CDR3 is 16 amino acids. Germline CDR1 is DFQATT and CDR2 is SNEGSKA (reference sequence). Written as DNA, the CDR3 is TGCAATGCAAAAAAAACGGGATATTATTTTCATCAGCCCCAGCATTTT. This encodes CNAKKTGYYFHQPQHF.

This clonotype occurred many times. The J gene is TRBJ1-3, the V gene TRBV15; D unresolved. With 0 bases removed from V and 4 bases from J, the gap between germline ends came to 7 bases. Germline loops: CDR1 LNHNV, CDR2 YYDKDF (reference sequence). The CDR3 has 14 residues. For the CDR3, the DNA is TGTGCCACCAGCAGAGATCGAGGGGGAAACACCATATATTTT. Translating it yields CATSRDRGGNTIYF.

V is TRBV9 and J is TRBJ2-5; 9 bases match TRBD1. CDR3 size: 15 residues. V shed 3 bases and J 5 bases; nucleotides not matched to a gene: 8. Germline-derived CDR1 and CDR2 are SGDLS and YYNGEE. The CDR3 DNA is TGTGCCAGCAGCGGATCCCGGGACAGGGCGGAGACCCAGTACTTC. It yields the protein CASSGSRDRAETQYF.

CDR3 amino acids: CASSQDDLHPKAFF. CDR3 coding DNA: TGTGCCAGCAGTCAAGACGATCTCCATCCCAAAGCTTTCTTT. The J gene is TRBJ1-1, the V gene TRBV2; D is undetermined. The CDR3 runs to 14 residues. Germline CDR1 and CDR2: SNHLY and FYNNEI. The V end lost 5 bases, the J end lost 9 bases, and 19 bases lay between the germline ends. The full variable domain, with the rest looked up from reference TRBV2 and TRBJ1-1, is EPEVTQTPSHQVTQMGQEVILRCVPISNHLYFYWYRQILGQKVEFLVSFYNNEISEKSEIFDDQFSVERPDGSNFTLKIRSTKLEDSAMYFCASSQDDLHPKAFFGQGTRLTVV.

The chain carries TRBV9 and TRBJ1-2, with TRBD1 as a possible D gene (6 bases). The CDR3 loop spans 14 amino acids. The germline V gene has CDR1 SGDLS and CDR2 YYNGEE. Trimming removed 2 bases at V and 5 bases at J, with 13 bases between. Here the CDR3 DNA reads TGTGCCAGCAGCGTGGGGGGGGGCGGATATGGCTACACCTTC. Its translation: CASSVGGGGYGYTF. Full variable domain (rest looked up from reference TRBV9 and TRBJ1-2): DSGVTQTPKHLITATGQRVTLRCSPRSGDLSVYWYQQSLDQGLQFLIQYYNGEERAKGNILERFSAQQFPDLHSELNLSSLELGDSALYFCASSVGGGGYGYTFGSGTRLTVV.

This clonotype was counted at least ten times. This chain's CDR3 is CASSFEGRTGELFF. The CDR3 region has the DNA TGTGCCAGCAGCTTCGAGGGCCGGACCGGGGAGCTGTTTTTT. This chain links TRBV7-3 with TRBJ2-2; TRBD2 might be the D (5 bases). CDR3 length: 14 amino acids. The germline CDR1 and CDR2 sequences are SGHTA and FQGTGA. The ends were cut back, 3 bases at V and 5 bases at J, with 10 bases in the middle.

This chain joins TRBV2 and TRBJ2-1; 11 nucleotides agree with TRBD1. CDR1 is SNHLY and CDR2 is FYNNEI in the germline V gene. The CDR3 totals 13 residues. With V trimmed by 5 bases and J by 8 bases, 2 bases remained unmatched. The CDR3 coding sequence is TGTGCCAGCAGTCGGGACAGGGGGGATGAGCAGTTCTTC. This encodes CASSRDRGDEQFF. Looking up the rest from reference TRBV2 and TRBJ2-1 gives the full variable domain: EPEVTQTPSHQVTQMGQEVILRCVPISNHLYFYWYRQILGQKVEFLVSFYNNEISEKSEIFDDQFSVERPDGSNFTLKIRSTKLEDSAMYFCASSRDRGDEQFFGPGTRLTVL.

In regard to this clonotype: At one boundary the junction diverges from the germline segment, which might be a read error. The chain is built from TRBV2 and TRBJ1-2; D not resolved. The CDR3 spans 8 residues. From germline, CDR1 is SNHLY and CDR2 FYNNEI. For the CDR3, the DNA is TGTGCCAGCACGTTTGGCCCCTTC. Its translation is CASTFGPF.

To note about this clonotype: The germline gene is not matched at one end of the junction; a read error may be the cause. This chain uses TRBV5-1 with TRBJ1-4, with D possibly being TRBD1 (6 bases). This CDR3 comprises 15 residues. Germline V gives CDR1 SGHRS, CDR2 YFSETQ. In nucleotides, the CDR3 is TGTGCCAGCAGCTTAGGGGGGAGCGCTAATGAAAAACTGTTTTTT. Amino acid sequence: CASSLGGSANEKLFF.

The chain has TRBV20-1 and TRBJ1-2; D is possibly TRBD1 (6 bases). Trimming pared 7 bases from V and 4 bases from J, leaving 13 bases between. Germline lookup yields CDR1 DFQATT and CDR2 SNEGSKA (reference sequence). There are 12 residues in the CDR3. The CDR3, as DNA: TGCAGTGTCCAGGGGATGGGCTATGGCTACACCTTC. It translates to CSVQGMGYGYTF.

This clonotype occurred many times. This chain links TRBV6-5 with TRBJ2-5, with a tentative D call TRBD2 (6 bases). The CDR3 is 13 residues long. The germline CDR1 and CDR2 sequences are MNHEY and SVGAGI. V lost 6 bases to trimming and J lost 5 bases, with 13 bases between them. CDR3 DNA: TGTGCCAGCAGGACCGGGGGTGTCGAGACCCAGTACTTC. Translation: CASRTGGVETQYF.

The chain combines TRBV20-1 with TRBJ2-5; TRBD1 matches 10 bases. Germline loops: CDR1 DFQATT, CDR2 SNEGSKA (reference sequence). The V and J ends lost 5 bases and 9 bases, in that order; junction bases with no gene match: 15. The CDR3 has 15 amino acids. CDR3 residues: CSAAPGQGGGQPQYF. The CDR3 nucleotides are TGCAGTGCTGCCCCCGGACAGGGGGGAGGTCAGCCCCAGTACTTC.

Concerning this clonotype: Just one base apart from a much larger clone, this may be a read error. The chain joins TRBV5-1 to TRBJ1-4, with 7 bases lining up with TRBD1. Looked up from germline, CDR1 is SGHRS and CDR2 is YFSETQ. The CDR3 covers 16 residues. For the CDR3, the DNA is TGCGCCGGCAGCCCGGGACAGACTGCAACTAATGAAAAACTGTTTTTT. This codes for CAGSPGQTATNEKLFF.

A note on this clonotype: A much larger clone is a single base away; this may be a read error. The genes are TRBV7-9 and TRBJ2-7; 9 nucleotides agree with TRBD2. V shed 6 bases, J shed 3 bases, and the junction held 6 bases outside the gene matches. The CDR3 sequence is 14 residues long. Looked up from germline, CDR1 is SEHNR and CDR2 is FQNEAQ (reference sequence). In DNA form, the CDR3 reads TGTGCCAGCAGTTTTAGCGGGAGATACTACGAGCAGTACTTC. It codes for CASSFSGRYYEQYF.

The chain links TRBV15 to TRBJ2-7; D not certain. V was shortened by 0 bases and J by 4 bases, with 7 bases between the two germline ends. This CDR3 region has 13 residues. The germline V gene encodes CDR1 LNHNV and CDR2 YYDKDF (reference sequence). The CDR3 is CATSRDPRYEQYF. CDR3 nucleotides: TGTGCCACCAGCAGAGATCCGAGGTACGAGCAGTACTTC.

The V and J genes are TRBV10-3 and TRBJ1-5; the match to TRBD1 covers 9 bases. Germline V gene sequence: CDR1 ENHRY, CDR2 SYGVKD. The J segment lost 7 bases and the V segment lost 10 bases, leaving 8 bases of the junction unmatched. The CDR3 is made up of 13 amino acids. In DNA form, the CDR3 reads TGTGCCACTGGGACAGGGCCAGGCCAGCCCCAGCATTTT. Protein: CATGTGPGQPQHF.

J is TRBJ1-4 and V is TRBV20-1; D is unresolved. Germline assignment: CDR1 DFQATT and CDR2 SNEGSKA (reference sequence). V lost 5 bases and J 8 bases, leaving 12 bases between the germline ends. The CDR3 has 12 residues. The CDR3 region is CSASGPREKLFF. The CDR3 bases are TGCAGTGCTTCGGGCCCTAGGGAAAAACTGTTTTTT.

V is TRBV5-1 and J is TRBJ2-7; the match to TRBD1 covers 8 bases. The CDR3 is made up of 17 amino acids. Trimming took 4 bases from V and 0 from J; bases not matched to a gene: 12. From germline, CDR1 is SGHRS and CDR2 YFSETQ. CDR3 DNA sequence: TGCGCCAGCAGCCTAGACAGGGGTAGCGGTAGCTCCTACGAGCAGTACTTC. Protein sequence: CASSLDRGSGSSYEQYF.

Ten or more counts support this clonotype. The V call is TRBV6-6, the J call TRBJ2-7; D remains ambiguous. The germline gives CDR1 MNHNY, CDR2 SVGAGI (reference sequence). This CDR3 has 13 residues. Trimming took 0 bases from V and 5 from J, leaving 8 bases between them. CDR3 nucleotides: TGTGCCAGCAGTTACTCTACTGAGAACGAGCAGTACTTC. This gives the protein CASSYSTENEQYF.

This clonotype was observed a single time. A read error may explain this, as a much larger clone is one base away. This chain uses TRBV5-4 with TRBJ1-1, with unresolved D. Trimming removed 4 bases at V and 7 bases at J, with 8 bases between. Germline CDR1 is SGHNT and CDR2 is YYREEE (reference sequence). This CDR3 has 11 residues. CDR3 region: CASSPNIEAFF. The CDR3 nucleotides are TGTGCCAGCAGCCCAAATATTGAAGCTTTCTTT.

Of note for this clonotype: Sequence at one end of the junction differs from germline and may be a read error. The chain joins TRBV2 to TRBJ2-7; no clear D. The CDR3 extends over 10 amino acids. Germline CDR1 and CDR2: SNHLY and FYNNEI. CDR3 residues: CASSETESDF. The DNA of the CDR3 is TGTGCCAGCAGTGAAACAGAGTCAGACTTC.

The chain recombines TRBV4-1 with TRBJ2-3, with D possibly matching TRBD1 (5 bases). V was pared by 1 base and J by 5 bases, with 13 bases between. Per germline, CDR1 MGHRA and CDR2 YSYEKL. CDR3 size: 15 residues. CDR3 residues: CASSQVGAPGDTQYF. The CDR3 nucleotides are TGCGCCAGCAGCCAAGTAGGGGCACCGGGAGATACGCAGTATTTT.

This clonotype was counted a few times. The CDR3 DNA is TGCAGCGTTATAGACGAGCATAGCTATGAGCAGTTCTTC. Its translation: CSVIDEHSYEQFF. The chain has TRBV29-1 and TRBJ2-1; unclear D gene. The CDR3 is 13 amino acids. V lost 5 bases to trimming and J lost 8 bases, with 16 bases between them. The germline V gene has CDR1 SQVTM and CDR2 ANQGSEA.